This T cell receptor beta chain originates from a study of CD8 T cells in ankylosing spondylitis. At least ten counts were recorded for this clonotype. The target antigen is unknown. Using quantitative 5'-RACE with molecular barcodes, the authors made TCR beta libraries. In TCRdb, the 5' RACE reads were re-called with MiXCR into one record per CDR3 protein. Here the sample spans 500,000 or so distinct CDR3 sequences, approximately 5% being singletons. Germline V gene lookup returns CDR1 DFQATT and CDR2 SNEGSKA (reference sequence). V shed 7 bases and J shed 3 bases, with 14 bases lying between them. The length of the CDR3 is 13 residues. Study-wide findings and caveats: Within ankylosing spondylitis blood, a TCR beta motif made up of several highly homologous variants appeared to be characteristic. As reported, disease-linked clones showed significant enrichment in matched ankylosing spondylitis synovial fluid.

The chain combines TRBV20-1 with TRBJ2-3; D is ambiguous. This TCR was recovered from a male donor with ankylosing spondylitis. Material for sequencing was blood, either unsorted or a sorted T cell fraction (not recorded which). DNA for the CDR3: TGCAGTGGAAATACCATCCAGACAGATACGCAGTATTTT. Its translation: CSGNTIQTDTQYF.